The clone carrying this T cell receptor beta chain was found many times. V lost 5 bases and J lost 3; bases outside the gene matches: 10. This CDR3 contains 15 residues. Germline V lookup: CDR1 SGHAT, CDR2 FQDESV (reference sequence). This sample is drawn from a study of patients with pleural tuberculosis. MiXCR, applied by TCRdb to the reads, yields one record per CDR3 protein. This sample has about 30,000 distinct CDR3 sequences; over 15% occur once, and the top ten carry around 3.2%. This TCR was recovered from a human donor with pleural tuberculosis. V and J are TRBV11-1 and TRBJ2-7, with 7 positions matching TRBD1. Sequencing was carried out using peripheral blood. CDR3 residues: CASSQTGQMDYEQYF. The CDR3 bases are TGTGCCAGCAGCCAAACGGGACAGATGGACTACGAGCAGTACTTC.